Described below is a single T cell receptor (beta chain) sequence and its context. This specimen belongs to a study of control samples from healthy donors and cancer patients. The CDR3 loop spans 16 amino acids. J gave up 5 bases and V 0 bases, and 7 bases lay outside the gene matches. Germline assignment: CDR1 LGHNA and CDR2 YNFKEQ. Clones were read by immunoSEQ multiplex PCR, and TCRdb kept only the in-frame ones, dropping some. The data show 180,000 or so clones, with 91% seen just once and around 1.5% held by the top ten. The receptor was isolated from a young woman in good health. Sequenced: blood. This chain uses TRBV4-2 with TRBJ2-7; 10 nucleotides match TRBD2. DNA of the CDR3: TGTGCCAGCAGCCAAGAGTACAGCGGGGGGGCGAACGAGCAGTACTTC. It encodes CASSQEYSGGANEQYF.